This T cell receptor beta chain was profiled in a study of blood T cell repertoires in COVID-19. About the study: Samples representing acute and convalescent COVID-19 were sourced from the United States, Italy and Spain. Sources were T cells, B-cell-depleted T cells, or PBMCs; the material itself was cDNA or gDNA.

V was pared by 2 bases and J by 2 bases, with 11 bases between. Germline V CDR1 and CDR2: SGHNT, YYREEE (reference sequence). The CDR3 totals 14 residues. As processed by the authors: Reference gene primers were amplified, and this amplification served to estimate nucleated cell counts. Sequenced by immunoSEQ multiplex PCR; TCRdb stores in-frame clones only, minus some. D and trimming come from the DNA, and the V and J calls and clone size come from that table. The repertoire has some 30,000 clones, nearly 90% of them found once; the top ten carry around half. Sequencing input: peripheral blood. This clonotype was obtained from a human donor with acute or convalescent COVID-19. The donor label of this sample is uncertain. This sequence joins TRBV5-4 and TRBJ2-7; D remains ambiguous. CDR3 region: CASSFGRSPYEQYF. In nucleotides, the CDR3 is TGTGCCAGCAGCTTCGGAAGGAGTCCCTACGAGCAGTACTTC.